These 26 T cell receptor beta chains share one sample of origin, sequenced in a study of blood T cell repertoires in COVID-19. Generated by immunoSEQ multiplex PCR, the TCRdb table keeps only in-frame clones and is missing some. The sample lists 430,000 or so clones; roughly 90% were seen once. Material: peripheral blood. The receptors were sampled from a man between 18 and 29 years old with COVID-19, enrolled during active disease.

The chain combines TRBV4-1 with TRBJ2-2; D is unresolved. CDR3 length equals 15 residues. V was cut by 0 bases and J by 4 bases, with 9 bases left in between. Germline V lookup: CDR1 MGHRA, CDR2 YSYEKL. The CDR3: CASSQEGTVTGELFF. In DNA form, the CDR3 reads TGCGCCAGCAGCCAAGAGGGCACGGTCACCGGGGAGCTGTTTTTT.

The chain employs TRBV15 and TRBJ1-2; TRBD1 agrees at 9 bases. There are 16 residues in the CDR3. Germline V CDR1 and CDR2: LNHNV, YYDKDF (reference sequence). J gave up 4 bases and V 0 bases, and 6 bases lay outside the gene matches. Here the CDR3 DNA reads TGTGCCACCAGCAGAGATCTTGGGACAGGGCCCTATGGCTACACCTTC. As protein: CATSRDLGTGPYGYTF.

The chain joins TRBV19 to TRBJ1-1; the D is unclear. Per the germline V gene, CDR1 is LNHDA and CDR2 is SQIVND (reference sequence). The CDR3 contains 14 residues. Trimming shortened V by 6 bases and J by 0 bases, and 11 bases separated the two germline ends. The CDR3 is CASRPQVVNTEAFF. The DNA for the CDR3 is TGTGCCAGTAGGCCTCAGGTAGTGAACACTGAAGCTTTCTTT. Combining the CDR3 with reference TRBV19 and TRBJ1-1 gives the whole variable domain DGGITQSPKYLFRKEGQNVTLSCEQNLNHDAMYWYRQDPGQGLRLIYYSQIVNDFQKGDIAEGYSVSREKKESFPLTVTSAQKNPTAFYLCASRPQVVNTEAFFGQGTRLTVV.

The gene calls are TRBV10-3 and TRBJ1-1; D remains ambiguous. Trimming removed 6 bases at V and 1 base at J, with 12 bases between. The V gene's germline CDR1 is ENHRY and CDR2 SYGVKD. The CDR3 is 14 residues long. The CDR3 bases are TGTGCCATCAGACCAGGCGGAGGGAACACTGAAGCTTTCTTT. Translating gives CAIRPGGGNTEAFF.

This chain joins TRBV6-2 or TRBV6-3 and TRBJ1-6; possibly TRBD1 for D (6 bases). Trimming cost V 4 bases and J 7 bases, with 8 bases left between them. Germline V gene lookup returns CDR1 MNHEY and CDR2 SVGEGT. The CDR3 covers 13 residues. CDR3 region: CASSFTGNSPLHF. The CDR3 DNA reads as TGTGCCAGCAGTTTCACAGGGAATTCACCCCTCCACTTT.

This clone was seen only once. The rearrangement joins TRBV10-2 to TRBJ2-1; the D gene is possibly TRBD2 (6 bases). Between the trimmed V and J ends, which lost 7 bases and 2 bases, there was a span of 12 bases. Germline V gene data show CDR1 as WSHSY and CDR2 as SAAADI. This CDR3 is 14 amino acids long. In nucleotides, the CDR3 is TGCGCCAGCACTCGGGAGAAACCCTACAATGAGCAGTTCTTC. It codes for CASTREKPYNEQFF.

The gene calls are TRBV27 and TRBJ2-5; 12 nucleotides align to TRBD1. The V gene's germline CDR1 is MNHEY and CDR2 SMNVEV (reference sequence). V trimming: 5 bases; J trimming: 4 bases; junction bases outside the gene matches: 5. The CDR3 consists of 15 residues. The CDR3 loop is CASSPRDRGRETQYF. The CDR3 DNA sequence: TGTGCCAGCAGTCCGCGGGACAGGGGGCGAGAGACCCAGTACTTC.

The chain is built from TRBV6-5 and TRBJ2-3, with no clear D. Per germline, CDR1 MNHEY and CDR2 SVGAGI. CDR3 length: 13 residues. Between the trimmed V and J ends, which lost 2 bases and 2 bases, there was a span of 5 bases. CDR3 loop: CASSYRHTDTQYF. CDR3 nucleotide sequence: TGTGCCAGCAGTTACCGACACACAGATACGCAGTATTTT.

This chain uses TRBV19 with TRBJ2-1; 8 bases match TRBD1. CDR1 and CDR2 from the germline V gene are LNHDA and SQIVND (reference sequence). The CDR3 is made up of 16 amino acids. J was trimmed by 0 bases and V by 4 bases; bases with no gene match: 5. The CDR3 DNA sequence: TGTGCCAGTAGTACTTGGACAGGGAGCTCCTACAATGAGCAGTTCTTC. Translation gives CASSTWTGSSYNEQFF.

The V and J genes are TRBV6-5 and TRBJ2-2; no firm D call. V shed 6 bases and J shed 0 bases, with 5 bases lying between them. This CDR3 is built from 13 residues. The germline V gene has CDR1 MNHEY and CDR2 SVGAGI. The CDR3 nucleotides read TGTGCCAGCAGGAGAGCGAACACCGGGGAGCTGTTTTTT. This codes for CASRRANTGELFF.

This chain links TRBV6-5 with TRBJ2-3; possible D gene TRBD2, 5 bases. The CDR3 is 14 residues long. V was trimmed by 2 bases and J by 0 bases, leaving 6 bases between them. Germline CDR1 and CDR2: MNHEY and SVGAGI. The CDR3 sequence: CASSYRGSTDTQYF. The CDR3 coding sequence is TGTGCCAGCAGTTACCGGGGTAGCACAGATACGCAGTATTTT.

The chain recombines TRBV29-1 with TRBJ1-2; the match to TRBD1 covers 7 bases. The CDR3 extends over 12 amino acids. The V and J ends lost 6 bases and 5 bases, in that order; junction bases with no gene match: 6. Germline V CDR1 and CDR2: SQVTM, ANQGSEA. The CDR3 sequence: CSVEGALYGYTF. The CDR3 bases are TGCAGCGTGGAGGGGGCGCTTTATGGCTACACCTTC. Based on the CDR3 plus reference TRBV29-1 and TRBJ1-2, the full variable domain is SAVISQKPSRDICQRGTSLTIQCQVDSQVTMMFWYRQQPGQSLTLIATANQGSEATYESGFVIDKFPISRPNLTFSTLTVSNMSPEDSSIYLCSVEGALYGYTFGSGTRLTVV.

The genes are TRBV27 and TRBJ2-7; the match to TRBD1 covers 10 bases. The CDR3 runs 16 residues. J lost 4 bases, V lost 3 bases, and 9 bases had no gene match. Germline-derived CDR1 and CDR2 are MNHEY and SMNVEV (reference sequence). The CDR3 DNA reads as TGTGCCAGCAGTTTTGACAGGGGGCGATTCTTTTACGAGCAGTACTTC. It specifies CASSFDRGRFFYEQYF.

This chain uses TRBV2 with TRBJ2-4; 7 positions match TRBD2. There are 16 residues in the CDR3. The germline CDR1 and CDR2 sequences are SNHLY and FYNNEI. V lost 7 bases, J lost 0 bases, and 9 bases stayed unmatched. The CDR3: CASKGRELLAKNIQYF. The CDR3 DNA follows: TGTGCCAGCAAAGGGCGGGAGTTACTAGCCAAAAACATTCAGTACTTC.

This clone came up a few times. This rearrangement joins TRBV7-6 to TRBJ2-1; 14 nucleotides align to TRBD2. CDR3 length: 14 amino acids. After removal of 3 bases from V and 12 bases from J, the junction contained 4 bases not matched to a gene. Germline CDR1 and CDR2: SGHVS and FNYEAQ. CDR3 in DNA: TGTGCCAGCAGCTTGGGGACTAGCGGGAGCGGGCAGTTCTTC. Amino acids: CASSLGTSGSGQFF.

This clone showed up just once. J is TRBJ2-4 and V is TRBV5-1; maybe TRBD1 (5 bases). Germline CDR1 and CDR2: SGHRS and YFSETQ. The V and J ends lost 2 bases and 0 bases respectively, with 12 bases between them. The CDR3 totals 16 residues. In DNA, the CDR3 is TGCGCCAGCAGCTTAGATGGACAACCAGCCAAAAACATTCAGTACTTC. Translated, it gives CASSLDGQPAKNIQYF.

CDR3 DNA: TGTGCCAGCAGCGTAGGGGCCGCTCCAACCTACGAGCAGTACTTC. This codes for CASSVGAAPTYEQYF. This chain uses TRBV9 with TRBJ2-7; D ambiguous. The CDR3 covers 15 residues. Germline V gene lookup returns CDR1 SGDLS and CDR2 YYNGEE. V dropped 0 bases and J dropped 2 bases, with 12 bases sitting between them.

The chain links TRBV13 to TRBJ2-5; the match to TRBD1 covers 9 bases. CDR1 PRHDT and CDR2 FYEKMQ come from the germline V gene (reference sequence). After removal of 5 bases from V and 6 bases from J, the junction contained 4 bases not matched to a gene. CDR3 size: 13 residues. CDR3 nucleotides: TGTGCCAGCAGCAAGGACAGGGGAAAGACCCAGTACTTC. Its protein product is CASSKDRGKTQYF.

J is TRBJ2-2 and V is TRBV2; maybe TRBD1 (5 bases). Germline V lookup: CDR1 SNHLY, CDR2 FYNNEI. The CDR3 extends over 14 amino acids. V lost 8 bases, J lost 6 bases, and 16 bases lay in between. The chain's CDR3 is CASLQVRIAGELFF. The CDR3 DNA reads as TGTGCCAGCCTACAGGTGCGGATTGCCGGGGAGCTGTTTTTT.

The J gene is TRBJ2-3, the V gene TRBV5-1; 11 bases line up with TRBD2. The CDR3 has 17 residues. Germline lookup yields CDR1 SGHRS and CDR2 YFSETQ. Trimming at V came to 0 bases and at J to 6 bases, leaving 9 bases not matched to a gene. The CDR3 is CASSLGPLAGGGDTQYF. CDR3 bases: TGCGCCAGCAGCTTGGGCCCCCTAGCGGGGGGAGGGGATACGCAGTATTTT.

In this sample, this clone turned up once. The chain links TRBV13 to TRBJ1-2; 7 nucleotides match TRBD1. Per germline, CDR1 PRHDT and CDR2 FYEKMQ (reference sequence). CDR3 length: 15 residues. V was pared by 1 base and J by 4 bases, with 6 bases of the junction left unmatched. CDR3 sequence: CASSLAGGGGYGYTF. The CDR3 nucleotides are TGTGCCAGCAGCTTAGCGGGAGGGGGCGGCTATGGCTACACCTTC.

In DNA form, the CDR3 reads TGTGCCAGCAGTGAGGGACAATCCTATGGCTACACCTTC. As protein: CASSEGQSYGYTF. The rearrangement links TRBV2 to TRBJ1-2; D may be TRBD1 (6 bases). Trimming left V 3 bases short and J 4 bases short, with 9 bases between. CDR3 length equals 13 residues. CDR1 is SNHLY and CDR2 is FYNNEI in the germline V gene.

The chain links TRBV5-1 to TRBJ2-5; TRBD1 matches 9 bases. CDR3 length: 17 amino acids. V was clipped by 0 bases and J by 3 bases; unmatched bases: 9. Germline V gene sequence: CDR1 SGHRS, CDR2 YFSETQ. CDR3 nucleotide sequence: TGCGCCAGCAGCTTGGGGGTAGGACAGGGGCTTAAAGAGACCCAGTACTTC. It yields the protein CASSLGVGQGLKETQYF.

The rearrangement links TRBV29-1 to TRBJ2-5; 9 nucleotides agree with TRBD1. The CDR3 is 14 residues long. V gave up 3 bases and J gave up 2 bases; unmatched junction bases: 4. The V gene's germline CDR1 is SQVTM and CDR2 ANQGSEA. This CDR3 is CSVDGTGWQETQYF. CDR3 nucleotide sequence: TGCAGCGTTGATGGGACAGGGTGGCAAGAGACCCAGTACTTC.

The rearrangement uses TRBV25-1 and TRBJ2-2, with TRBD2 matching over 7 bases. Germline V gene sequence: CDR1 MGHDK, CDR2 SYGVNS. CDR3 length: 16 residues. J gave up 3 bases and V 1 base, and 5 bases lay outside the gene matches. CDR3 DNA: TGTGCCAGCAGTGAATTGGGGACTACCGACACCGGGGAGCTGTTTTTT. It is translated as CASSELGTTDTGELFF.

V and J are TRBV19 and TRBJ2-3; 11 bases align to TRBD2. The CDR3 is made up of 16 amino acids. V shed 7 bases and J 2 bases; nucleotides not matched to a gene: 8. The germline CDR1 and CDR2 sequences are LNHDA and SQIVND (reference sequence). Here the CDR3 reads CASKGLAGGTTDTQYF. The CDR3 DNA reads TGTGCCAGTAAGGGTCTAGCGGGAGGAACCACAGATACGCAGTATTTT.